The clone carrying this TCR beta chain was detected only a few times. Its antigen is not known. The data were taken from a study of blood T cells in healthy people across ages. The study, taken as a whole, reports: Naive CD4+ cells and diversity were both higher in long-lived donors than in aged donors.

There were healthy Caucasian individuals from Russia, aged 6 to 90, serving as donors. The CDR3 runs to 14 residues. The V end lost 9 bases, the J end lost 6 bases, and 18 bases lay between the germline ends. Using a J-beta primer mix together with a sample-barcoded 5' primer, a second PCR was run for about 7 to 12 cycles. MiXCR was run by TCRdb on the 5' RACE reads, yielding one entry per CDR3 protein. This sample yields 1.2 million to 1.5 million distinct CDR3 sequences, of which around 55% are seen a single time; about 6.7% belongs to the top ten. Sequencing input: blood. This sequence originates from a man aged 18 to 30 in good health. The genes are TRBV12-3 or TRBV12-4 and TRBJ1-5; perhaps TRBD1 as D (5 bases). This chain's CDR3 is CASSIHGGGQPQHF. The CDR3, as DNA: TGTGCCAGTTCGATTCACGGGGGGGGTCAGCCCCAGCATTTT.